A selection of T cell receptor beta chains follows, all from one sample in a study of blood T cell repertoires in COVID-19. Here immunoSEQ multiplex PCR was the method, and the copy in TCRdb shows in-frame clones only, minus some. The profile shows some 210,000 clones, less than 90% of them singletons. Sequences were obtained from peripheral blood. The receptors were sampled from a human donor in a cohort sampled during active COVID-19. CDR3s leave out the opening cysteine and the closing phenylalanine or tryptophan. Fields, in order: J gene, V gene, CDR3 length, CDR3 protein.

J gene: TRBJ2-1; V gene: TRBV11-3; CDR3 length: 13; CDR3 protein: ASSLSQGTNNEQF
J gene: TRBJ1-2; V gene: TRBV2; CDR3 length: 12; CDR3 protein: ASSEERGTGGYT
J gene: TRBJ2-5; V gene: TRBV5-1; CDR3 length: 14; CDR3 protein: ASSLGRTGAQETQY
J gene: TRBJ2-1; V gene: TRBV20-1; CDR3 length: 12; CDR3 protein: SASVGGALHEQF
J gene: TRBJ1-2; V gene: TRBV28; CDR3 length: 12; CDR3 protein: AISQGTANYGYT
J gene: TRBJ1-2; V gene: TRBV11-2; CDR3 length: 15; CDR3 protein: ASSLVQGYSGNYGYT
J gene: TRBJ2-5; V gene: TRBV21-1; CDR3 length: 12; CDR3 protein: ASSRTPGLETQY
J gene: TRBJ1-6; V gene: TRBV5-1; CDR3 length: 14; CDR3 protein: ASSLGAGRKVSPLH
J gene: TRBJ1-6; V gene: TRBV3-1/TRBV3-2; CDR3 length: 11; CDR3 protein: ASSQVRNSPLH
J gene: TRBJ2-2; V gene: TRBV27; CDR3 length: 16; CDR3 protein: ASSLRPVRGKGTGELF
J gene: TRBJ1-4; V gene: TRBV5-1; CDR3 length: 12; CDR3 protein: ASSLGSANEKLF
J gene: TRBJ2-5; V gene: TRBV7-9; CDR3 length: 14; CDR3 protein: ASSTGLAGVGETQY
J gene: TRBJ1-1; V gene: TRBV3-1/TRBV3-2; CDR3 length: 12; CDR3 protein: ASSQEQLNTEAF
J gene: TRBJ2-1; V gene: TRBV2; CDR3 length: 12; CDR3 protein: ASSEGLAGAEQF
J gene: TRBJ2-3; V gene: TRBV10-3; CDR3 length: 10; CDR3 protein: AISAVTDTQY
J gene: TRBJ1-1; V gene: TRBV5-8; CDR3 length: 13; CDR3 protein: ASSQPGTGASEAF
J gene: TRBJ2-2; V gene: TRBV5-1; CDR3 length: 13; CDR3 protein: ASSPTVANTGELF
J gene: TRBJ2-2; V gene: TRBV5-1; CDR3 length: 14; CDR3 protein: ASRSTSGSITGELF
J gene: TRBJ1-2; V gene: TRBV5-1; CDR3 length: 13; CDR3 protein: ASSLEVGGFYGYT
J gene: TRBJ2-3; V gene: TRBV23-1; CDR3 length: 15; CDR3 protein: ASNPGGPRGKFNTQY
J gene: TRBJ2-3; V gene: TRBV6-4; CDR3 length: 15; CDR3 protein: ASSDPKLAGERDTQY
J gene: TRBJ1-4; V gene: TRBV18; CDR3 length: 10; CDR3 protein: ASSPGNEKLF
J gene: TRBJ1-1; V gene: TRBV3-1/TRBV3-2; CDR3 length: 11; CDR3 protein: ASSQMTSTEAF
J gene: TRBJ2-2; V gene: TRBV5-1; CDR3 length: 14; CDR3 protein: ASSWAGNPNTGELF
J gene: TRBJ2-3; V gene: TRBV11-2; CDR3 length: 16; CDR3 protein: ASSTRPGLAGPTDTQY
J gene: TRBJ2-3; V gene: TRBV4-1; CDR3 length: 14; CDR3 protein: ASSQVGRGGRDTQY
J gene: TRBJ2-2; V gene: TRBV27; CDR3 length: 14; CDR3 protein: ASSLRRGADTGELF